This is a list of T cell receptor beta chains from one sample in a study of cytomegalovirus exposure and HLA in healthy donors. Data came from immunoSEQ multiplex PCR; TCRdb stores just in-frame clones and leaves some out. The table lists approximately 200,000 clones, 70% to 80% of them singletons. Sample: PBMCs. All receptors come from a young man in good health and CMV-seronegative. CDR3s include the opening cysteine and the closing phenylalanine or tryptophan. The D gene is left open where the match is weak. Expanded clones are given a class, and other clones once, few, many or no size at all.

>TRBD1|TRBJ2-3|TRBV4-1|-
CASSQEREGAYPDTQYF
TGCGCCAGCAGCCAAGAGAGAGAGGGGGCGTATCCCGATACGCAGTATTTT
>-|TRBJ1-1|TRBV6-5|-
CASSSDQGRGFF
TGTGCCAGCAGTTCAGATCAGGGTCGAGGCTTCTTT
>TRBD2|TRBJ2-7|TRBV29-1|-
CSVGTSGSYEQYF
TGCAGCGTTGGGACTAGCGGGAGCTACGAGCAGTACTTC
>TRBD1|TRBJ2-7|TRBV7-6|-
CASSPFVGQYEQYF
TGTGCCAGCAGCCCGTTCGTGGGACAGTACGAGCAGTACTTC
>TRBD2|TRBJ2-7|TRBV11-1|-
CASSLGGLAGGLSEQYF
TGTGCCAGCAGCTTAGGTGGACTAGCGGGAGGCCTCTCCGAGCAGTACTTC
>TRBD1|TRBJ2-3|TRBV5-1|-
CASSALGQAAPDTQYF
TGCGCCAGCAGCGCTCTAGGACAGGCGGCTCCAGATACGCAGTATTTT
>TRBD2|TRBJ2-1|TRBV28|-
CASSLILAGVNEQFF
TGTGCCAGCAGTTTAATACTAGCGGGAGTCAATGAGCAGTTCTTC
>TRBD1|TRBJ1-2|TRBV23-1|-
CASTRRGTGAGYTF
TGCGCCAGCACCCGTCGGGGGACAGGGGCCGGCTACACCTTC
>TRBD1|TRBJ1-1|TRBV7-6|-
CASSTDRVGTEAFF
TGTGCCAGCAGCACGGACAGGGTCGGCACTGAAGCTTTCTTT
>-|TRBJ2-1|TRBV4-1|few
CASSQVYELAYNEQFF
TGCGCCAGCAGCCAAGTATACGAGTTGGCCTACAATGAGCAGTTCTTC
>-|TRBJ1-5|TRBV19|few
CASSRGLDQPQHF
TGTGCCAGTAGTAGGGGGCTGGATCAGCCCCAGCATTTT
>TRBD2|TRBJ2-2|TRBV13|-
CASSLDSRLTSGIGTGELFF
TGTGCCAGCAGCTTAGACTCTAGACTGACTAGCGGGATCGGTACCGGGGAGCTGTTTTTT
>-|TRBJ2-7|TRBV28|-
CASSSREYYEQYF
TGTGCCAGCAGCTCCAGGGAATACTACGAGCAGTACTTC
>-|TRBJ1-2|TRBV10-2|-
CASSESRQGSSGYTF
TGCGCCAGCAGTGAGTCGAGGCAGGGGAGTAGTGGCTACACCTTC
>-|TRBJ2-6|TRBV30|-
CAWSPSVLTF
TGTGCCTGGAGTCCGTCCGTCCTGACTTTC
>-|TRBJ2-3|TRBV11-2|once
CASNVQESTDTQYF
TGTGCCAGCAACGTACAGGAGAGCACAGATACGCAGTATTTT
>TRBD2|TRBJ2-3|TRBV19|few
CASSRPTSGRPDTQYF
TGTGCCAGTAGTAGACCTACTAGCGGGAGACCAGATACGCAGTATTTT
>-|TRBJ2-1|TRBV11-2|-
CASTHLVGSPDEQFF
TGTGCCAGCACCCATCTAGTCGGGAGTCCCGATGAGCAGTTCTTC
>-|TRBJ2-2|TRBV5-1|few
CASSFGQTLVGSGNTGELFF
TGCGCCAGCAGCTTCGGGCAGACTTTGGTTGGTAGCGGGAACACCGGGGAGCTGTTTTTT
>-|TRBJ1-2|TRBV15|-
CATSRDERSNYGYTF
TGTGCCACCAGCAGAGACGAGAGATCTAACTATGGCTACACCTTC
>-|TRBJ2-2|TRBV5-4|once
CASSVPGGPGELFF
TGTGCCAGCAGCGTACCGGGGGGCCCCGGGGAGCTGTTTTTT
>-|TRBJ2-3|TRBV11-2|once
CASSQRGFGTDTQYF
TGTGCCAGCAGCCAGCGTGGGTTTGGGACAGATACGCAGTATTTT
>-|TRBJ2-1|TRBV6-5|-
CASNPWRGEQFF
TGTGCCAGCAACCCATGGCGGGGTGAGCAGTTCTTC
>-|TRBJ2-3|TRBV5-1|-
CASSPGDSTDTQYF
TGCGCCAGCAGCCCGGGGGACAGCACAGATACGCAGTATTTT
>TRBD2|TRBJ2-1|TRBV6-1|-
CASSVASGRREQFF
TGTGCCAGCAGTGTTGCTAGCGGGAGGCGAGAGCAGTTCTTC
>TRBD1|TRBJ1-5|TRBV18|-
CASSPRTVRGQESNQPQHF
TGTGCCAGCTCACCACGGACGGTCCGAGGACAGGAAAGCAATCAGCCCCAGCATTTT
>TRBD1|TRBJ2-1|TRBV6-1|-
CASSPRDRVKDEQFF
TGTGCCAGCAGTCCCCGGGACAGGGTTAAGGATGAGCAGTTCTTC
>-|TRBJ2-5|TRBV19|-
CASSIERGGTQYF
TGTGCCAGTAGTATCGAAAGGGGGGGGACCCAGTACTTC
>-|TRBJ2-5|TRBV7-9|-
CASSLVGSPPAQYF
TGTGCCAGCAGCTTAGTCGGGTCCCCTCCGGCCCAGTACTTC
>-|TRBJ2-7|TRBV28|-
CASSWAGAYEQYF
TGTGCCAGCAGTTGGGCAGGGGCCTACGAGCAGTACTTC
>TRBD1|TRBJ2-7|TRBV6-1|-
CASREGTGVREQYF
TGTGCCAGCAGAGAGGGGACAGGGGTTAGGGAGCAGTACTTC
>-|TRBJ2-7|TRBV9|-
CASSVGPNYEQYF
TGTGCCAGCAGCGTAGGTCCCAACTACGAGCAGTACTTC
>TRBD1|TRBJ2-5|TRBV19|once
CASATGGIQETQYF
TGTGCCAGTGCCACAGGGGGCATCCAAGAGACCCAGTACTTC
>TRBD2|TRBJ2-1|TRBV5-1|once
CASSWMPSGSSYNEQFF
TGCGCCAGCAGCTGGATGCCTAGCGGGAGCTCCTACAATGAGCAGTTCTTC
>TRBD1|TRBJ1-2|TRBV6-1|few
CASSEGPGGFYGYTF
TGTGCCAGCAGTGAAGGTCCAGGGGGCTTCTATGGCTACACCTTC
>TRBD1|TRBJ2-1|TRBV19|once
CASSTGTGKGNEQFF
TGTGCCAGTAGTACCGGGACAGGGAAGGGGAATGAGCAGTTCTTC
>-|TRBJ2-3|TRBV5-4|-
CASSPRISSADTQYF
TGTGCCAGCAGCCCGCGTATCTCAAGCGCAGATACGCAGTATTTT
>-|TRBJ2-5|TRBV5-6|few
CASSLGGEYQETQYF
TGTGCCAGCAGCTTGGGTGGGGAGTACCAAGAGACCCAGTACTTC
>-|TRBJ1-6|TRBV5-6|-
CASSSGTAGINSYNSPLHF
TGTGCCAGCAGCTCAGGCACGGCGGGGATCAACTCCTATAATTCACCCCTCCACTTT
>-|TRBJ2-5|TRBV6-1|-
CASRYFGVEGTQYF
TGTGCCAGCAGATATTTCGGGGTTGAGGGGACCCAGTACTTC
>TRBD2|TRBJ2-5|TRBV6-1|-
CASSEGGRVGETQYF
TGTGCCAGCAGTGAAGGCGGGAGGGTGGGAGAGACCCAGTACTTC
>TRBD1|TRBJ2-2|TRBV19|-
CASSNRGNTGELFF
TGTGCCAGTAGTAACAGGGGTAACACCGGGGAGCTGTTTTTT
>TRBD1|TRBJ1-4|TRBV28|-
CASSLTGGGEKLFF
TGTGCCAGCAGTTTGACAGGGGGGGGTGAAAAACTGTTTTTT
>TRBD2|TRBJ2-3|TRBV19|-
CASSIDGTSGRALSDTQYF
TGTGCCAGTAGTATAGACGGGACTAGCGGGAGGGCCTTGTCAGATACGCAGTATTTT
>-|TRBJ1-2|TRBV2|-
CASSDRGAHYGYTF
TGCGCCAGCAGTGATCGGGGGGCGCACTATGGCTACACCTTC
>-|TRBJ2-5|TRBV13|-
CASSFVSGETQYF
TGTGCCAGCAGCTTCGTGTCGGGGGAGACCCAGTACTTC
>-|TRBJ2-7|TRBV19|few
CASGGGVSGPYEQYF
TGTGCCAGTGGGGGAGGAGTTAGCGGACCCTACGAGCAGTACTTC
>TRBD2|TRBJ2-7|TRBV7-2|-
CASSPGLAGYEQYF
TGTGCCAGCAGCCCGGGACTAGCGGGTTACGAGCAGTACTTC
>TRBD1|TRBJ2-5|TRBV2|-
CASSERQGETQYF
TGTGCCAGCAGTGAGCGACAGGGGGAGACCCAGTACTTC
>TRBD2|TRBJ2-1|TRBV19|-
CASSIAGLAGHHKLSSYNEQFF
TGTGCCAGTAGTATAGCCGGACTAGCGGGCCATCATAAACTTAGCTCCTACAATGAGCAGTTCTTC